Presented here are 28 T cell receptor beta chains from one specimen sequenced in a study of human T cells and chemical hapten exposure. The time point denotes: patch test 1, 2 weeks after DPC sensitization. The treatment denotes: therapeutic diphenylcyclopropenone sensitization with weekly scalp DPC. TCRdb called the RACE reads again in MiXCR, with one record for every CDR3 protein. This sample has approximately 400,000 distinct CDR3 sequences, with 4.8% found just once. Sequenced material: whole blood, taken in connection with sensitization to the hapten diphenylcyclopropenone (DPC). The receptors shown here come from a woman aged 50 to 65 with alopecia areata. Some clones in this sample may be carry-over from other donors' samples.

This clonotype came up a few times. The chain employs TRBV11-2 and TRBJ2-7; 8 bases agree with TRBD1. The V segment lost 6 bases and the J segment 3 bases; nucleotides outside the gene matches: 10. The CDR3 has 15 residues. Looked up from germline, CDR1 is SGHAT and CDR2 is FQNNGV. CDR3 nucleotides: TGTGCCAGCAGGTCGACAGGGGATATCGACTACGAGCAGTACTTC. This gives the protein CASRSTGDIDYEQYF. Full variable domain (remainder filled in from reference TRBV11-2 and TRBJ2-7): EAGVAQSPRYKIIEKRQSVAFWCNPISGHATLYWYQQILGQGPKLLIQFQNNGVVDDSQLPKDRFSAERLKGVDSTLKIQPAKLEDSAVYLCASRSTGDIDYEQYFGPGTRLTVT.

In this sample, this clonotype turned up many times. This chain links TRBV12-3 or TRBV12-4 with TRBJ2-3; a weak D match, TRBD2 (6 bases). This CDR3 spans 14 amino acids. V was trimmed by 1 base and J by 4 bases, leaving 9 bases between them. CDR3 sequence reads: CASSLGGVSDTQYF. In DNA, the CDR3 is TGTGCCAGCAGTTTAGGGGGGGTTTCAGATACGCAGTATTTT.

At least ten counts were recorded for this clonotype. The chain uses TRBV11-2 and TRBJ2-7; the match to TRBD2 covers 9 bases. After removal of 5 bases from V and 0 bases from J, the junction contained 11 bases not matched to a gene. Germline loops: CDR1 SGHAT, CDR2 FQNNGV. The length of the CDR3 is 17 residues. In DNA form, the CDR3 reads TGTGCCAGCAGCCTTTCGTGGACTAGCGCCAGCTCCTACGAGCAGTACTTC. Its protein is CASSLSWTSASSYEQYF.

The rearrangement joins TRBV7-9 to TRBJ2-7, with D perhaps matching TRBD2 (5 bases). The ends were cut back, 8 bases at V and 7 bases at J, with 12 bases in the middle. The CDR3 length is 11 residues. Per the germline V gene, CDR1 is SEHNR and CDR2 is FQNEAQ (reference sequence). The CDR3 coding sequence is TGTGCCAGCGCCGTGACGGGGGAGCAGTACTTC. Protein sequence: CASAVTGEQYF. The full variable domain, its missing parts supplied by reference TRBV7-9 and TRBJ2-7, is DTGVSQNPRHKITKRGQNVTFRCDPISEHNRLYWYRQTLGQGPEFLTYFQNEAQLEKSRLLSDRFSAERPKGSFSTLEIQRTEQGDSAMYLCASAVTGEQYFGPGTRLTVT.

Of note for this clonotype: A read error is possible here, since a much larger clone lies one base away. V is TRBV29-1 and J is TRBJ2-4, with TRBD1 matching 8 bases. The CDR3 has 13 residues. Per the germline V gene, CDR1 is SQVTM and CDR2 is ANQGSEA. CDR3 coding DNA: TGCAGCGTCCCAGGAGACAGGGGAAACATTCGGTACTTC. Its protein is CSVPGDRGNIRYF.

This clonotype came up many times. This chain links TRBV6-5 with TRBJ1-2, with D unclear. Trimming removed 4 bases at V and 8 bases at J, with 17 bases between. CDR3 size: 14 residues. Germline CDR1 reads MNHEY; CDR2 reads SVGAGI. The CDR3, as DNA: TGTGCCAGCAGTTCCTTAATAAGGGCGAAAGGCTACACCTTC. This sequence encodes CASSSLIRAKGYTF.

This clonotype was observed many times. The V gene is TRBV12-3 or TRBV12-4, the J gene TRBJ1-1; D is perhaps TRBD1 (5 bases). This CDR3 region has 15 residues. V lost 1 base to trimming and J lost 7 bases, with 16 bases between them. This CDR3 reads CASSLGTGGTGEAFF. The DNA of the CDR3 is TGTGCCAGCAGTTTAGGCACAGGAGGTACGGGTGAAGCTTTCTTT.

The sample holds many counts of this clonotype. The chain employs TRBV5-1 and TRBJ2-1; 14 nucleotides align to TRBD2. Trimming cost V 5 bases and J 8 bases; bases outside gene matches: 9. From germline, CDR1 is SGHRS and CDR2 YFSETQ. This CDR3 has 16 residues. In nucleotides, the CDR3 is TGCGCCAGCAGTTTGCAAGGGACTAGCGGGAGCTATGAGCAGTTCTTC. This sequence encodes CASSLQGTSGSYEQFF.

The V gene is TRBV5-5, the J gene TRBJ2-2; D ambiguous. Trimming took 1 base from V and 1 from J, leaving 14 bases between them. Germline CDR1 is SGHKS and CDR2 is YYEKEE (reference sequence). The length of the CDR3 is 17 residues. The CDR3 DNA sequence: TGTGCCAGCAGCTTGAAACTGCAGGAAGTGAACACCGGGGAGCTGTTTTTT. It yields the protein CASSLKLQEVNTGELFF.

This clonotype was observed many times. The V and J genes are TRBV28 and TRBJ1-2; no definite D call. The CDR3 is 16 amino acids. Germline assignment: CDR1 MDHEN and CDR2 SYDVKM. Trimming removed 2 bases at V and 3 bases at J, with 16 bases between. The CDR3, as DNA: TGTGCCAGCAGTTTACCCCAGGCAGCCGTCGACTATGGCTACACCTTC. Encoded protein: CASSLPQAAVDYGYTF.

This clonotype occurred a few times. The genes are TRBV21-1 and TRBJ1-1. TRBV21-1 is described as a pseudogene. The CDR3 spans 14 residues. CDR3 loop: CASSKAGNHTEAFF. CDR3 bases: TGTGCCAGCAGCAAAGCGGGGAATCACACTGAAGCTTTCTTT.

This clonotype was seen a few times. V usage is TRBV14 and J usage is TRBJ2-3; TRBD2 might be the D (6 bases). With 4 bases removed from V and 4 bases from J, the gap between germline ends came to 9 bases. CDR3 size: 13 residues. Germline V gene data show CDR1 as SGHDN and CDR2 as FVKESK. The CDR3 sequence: CASSRDSADTQYF. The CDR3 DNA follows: TGTGCCAGCAGCCGGGACTCGGCAGATACGCAGTATTTT.

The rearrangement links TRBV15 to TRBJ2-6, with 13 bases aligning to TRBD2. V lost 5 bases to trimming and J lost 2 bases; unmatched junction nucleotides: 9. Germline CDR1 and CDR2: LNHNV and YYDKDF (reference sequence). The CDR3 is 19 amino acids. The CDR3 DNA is TGTGCCACCAGCTTAGCGCCGGGACTAGCGGGACCTGGGGCCAACGTCCTGACTTTC. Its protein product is CATSLAPGLAGPGANVLTF.

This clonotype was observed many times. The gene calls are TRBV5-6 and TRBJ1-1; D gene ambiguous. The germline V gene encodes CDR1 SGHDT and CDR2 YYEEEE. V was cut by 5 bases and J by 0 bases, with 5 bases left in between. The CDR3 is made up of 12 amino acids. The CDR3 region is CASSSMNTEAFF. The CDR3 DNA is TGTGCCAGCAGTTCGATGAACACTGAAGCTTTCTTT.

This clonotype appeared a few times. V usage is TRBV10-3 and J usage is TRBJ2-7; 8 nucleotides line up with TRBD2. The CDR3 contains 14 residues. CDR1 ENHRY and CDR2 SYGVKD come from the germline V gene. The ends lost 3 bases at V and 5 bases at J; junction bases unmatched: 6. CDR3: CAISDGREGNEQYF. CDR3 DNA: TGTGCCATCAGTGATGGTCGGGAGGGCAACGAGCAGTACTTC.

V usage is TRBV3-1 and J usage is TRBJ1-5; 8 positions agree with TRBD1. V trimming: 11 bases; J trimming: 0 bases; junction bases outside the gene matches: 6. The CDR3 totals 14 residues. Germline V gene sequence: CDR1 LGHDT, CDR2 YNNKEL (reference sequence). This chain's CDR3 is CAAKDRDSNQPQHF. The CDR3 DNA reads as TGTGCCGCGAAGGACAGGGATAGCAATCAGCCCCAGCATTTT.

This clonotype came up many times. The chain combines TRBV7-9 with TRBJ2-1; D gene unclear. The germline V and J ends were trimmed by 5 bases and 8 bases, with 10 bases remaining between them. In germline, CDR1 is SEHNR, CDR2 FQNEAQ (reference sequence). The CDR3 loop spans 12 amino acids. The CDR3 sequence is CASSPSDYEQFF. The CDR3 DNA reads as TGTGCCAGCAGCCCGTCCGACTATGAGCAGTTCTTC.

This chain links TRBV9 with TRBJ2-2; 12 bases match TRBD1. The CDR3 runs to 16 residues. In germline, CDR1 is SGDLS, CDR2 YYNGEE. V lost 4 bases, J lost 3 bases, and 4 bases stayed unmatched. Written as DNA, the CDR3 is TGTGCCAGCAGCACCGGGACAGGGGGCCACACCGGGGAGCTGTTTTTT. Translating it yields CASSTGTGGHTGELFF.

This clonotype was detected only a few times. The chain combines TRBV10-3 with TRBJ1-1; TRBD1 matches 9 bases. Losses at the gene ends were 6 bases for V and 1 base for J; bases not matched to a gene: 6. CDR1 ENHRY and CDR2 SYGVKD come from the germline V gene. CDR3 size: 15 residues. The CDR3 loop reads CAIRGPGQGNTEAFF. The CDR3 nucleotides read TGTGCCATCAGGGGACCGGGACAGGGGAACACTGAAGCTTTCTTT.

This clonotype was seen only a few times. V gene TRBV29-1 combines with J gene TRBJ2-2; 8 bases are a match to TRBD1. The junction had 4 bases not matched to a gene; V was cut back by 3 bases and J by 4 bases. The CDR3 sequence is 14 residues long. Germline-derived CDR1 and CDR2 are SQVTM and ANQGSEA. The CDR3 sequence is CSVEPGGITGELFF. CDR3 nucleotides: TGCAGCGTTGAGCCAGGGGGCATCACCGGGGAGCTGTTTTTT.

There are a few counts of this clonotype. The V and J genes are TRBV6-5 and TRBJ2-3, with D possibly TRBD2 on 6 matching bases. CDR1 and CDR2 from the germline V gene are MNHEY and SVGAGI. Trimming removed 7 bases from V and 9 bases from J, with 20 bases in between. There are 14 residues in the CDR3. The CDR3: CASNPGTASRTQYF. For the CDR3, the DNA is TGTGCCAGCAATCCCGGGACTGCCTCTAGGACGCAGTATTTT.

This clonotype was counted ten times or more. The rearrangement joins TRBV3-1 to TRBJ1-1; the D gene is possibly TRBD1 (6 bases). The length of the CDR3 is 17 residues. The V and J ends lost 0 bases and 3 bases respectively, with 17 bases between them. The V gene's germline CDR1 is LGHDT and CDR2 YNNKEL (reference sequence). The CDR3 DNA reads TGTGCCAGCAGCCAAGAGGGGCAGGGGAAGTGGTACACTGAAGCTTTCTTT. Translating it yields CASSQEGQGKWYTEAFF.

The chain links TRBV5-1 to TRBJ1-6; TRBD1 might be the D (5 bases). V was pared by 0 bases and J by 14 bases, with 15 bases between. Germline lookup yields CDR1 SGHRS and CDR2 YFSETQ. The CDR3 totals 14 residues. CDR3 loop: CASSLVGTDKSLHF. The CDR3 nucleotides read TGCGCCAGCAGCTTGGTAGGGACTGATAAATCCCTCCACTTT.

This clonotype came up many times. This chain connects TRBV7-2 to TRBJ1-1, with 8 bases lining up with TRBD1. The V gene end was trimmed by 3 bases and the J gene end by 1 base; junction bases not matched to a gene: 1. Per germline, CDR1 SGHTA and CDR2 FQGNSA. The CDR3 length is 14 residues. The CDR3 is CASSFGQGNTEAFF. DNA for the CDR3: TGTGCCAGCAGCTTCGGACAGGGGAACACTGAAGCTTTCTTT.

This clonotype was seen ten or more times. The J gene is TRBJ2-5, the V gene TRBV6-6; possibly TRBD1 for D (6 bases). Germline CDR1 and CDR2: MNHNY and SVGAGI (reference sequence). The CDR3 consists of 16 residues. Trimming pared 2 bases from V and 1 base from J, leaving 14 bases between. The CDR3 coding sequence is TGTGCCAGCAGTTACGGACCAGGGGCAACCCAAGAGACCCAGTACTTC. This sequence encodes CASSYGPGATQETQYF.

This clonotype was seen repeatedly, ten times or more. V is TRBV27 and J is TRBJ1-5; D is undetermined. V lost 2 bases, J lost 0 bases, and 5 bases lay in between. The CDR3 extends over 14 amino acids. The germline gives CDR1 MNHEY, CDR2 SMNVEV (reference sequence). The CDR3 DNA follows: TGTGCCAGCAGTTTAGGCTATAGCAATCAGCCCCAGCATTTT. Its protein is CASSLGYSNQPQHF.

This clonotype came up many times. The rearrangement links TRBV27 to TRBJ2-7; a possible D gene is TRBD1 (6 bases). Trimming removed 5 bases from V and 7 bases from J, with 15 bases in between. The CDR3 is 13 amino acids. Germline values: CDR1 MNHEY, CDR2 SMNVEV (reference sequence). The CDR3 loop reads CASSLQGLGEQYF. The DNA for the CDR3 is TGTGCCAGCAGTCTACAGGGCTTAGGGGAGCAGTACTTC.

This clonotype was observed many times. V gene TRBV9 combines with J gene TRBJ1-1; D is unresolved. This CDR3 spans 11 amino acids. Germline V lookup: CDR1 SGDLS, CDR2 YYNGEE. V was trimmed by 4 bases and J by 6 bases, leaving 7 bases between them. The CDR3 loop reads CASSPQPEAFF. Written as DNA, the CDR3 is TGTGCCAGCAGCCCCCAACCTGAAGCTTTCTTT.